Listed below are T cell receptor beta chains from one sample, sequenced in a study of somatic mutations in cytotoxic T cells in rheumatoid arthritis. This table comes from immunoSEQ multiplex PCR, and its TCRdb copy is limited to in-frame clones, with some not included. The sample yields about 10,000 clones, around 81% seen once. Material: CD8+ T cells sorted from blood. The origin of the receptors is an adult with rheumatoid arthritis. CDR3s include the opening cysteine and the closing phenylalanine or tryptophan. A D gene is named only where the DNA matches it firmly. Expanded clones are given a class, and other clones once, few, many or no size at all.

d_call | j_call | clone_size | v_call | cdr3_aa | cdr3_nt
. | TRBJ1-4 | . | TRBV7-3 | CASSLDLPGVNEKLFF | TGTGCCAGCAGCTTAGATCTTCCTGGGGTTAATGAAAAACTGTTTTTT
. | TRBJ2-5 | few | TRBV10-3 | CAISEGVGETQYF | TGTGCCATCAGTGAGGGGGTGGGGGAGACCCAGTACTTC
. | TRBJ2-7 | . | TRBV19 | CASSITVSYEQYF | TGTGCCAGTAGTATTACAGTATCCTACGAGCAGTACTTC
. | TRBJ2-7 | once | TRBV30 | CAWSSGHWQYF | TGTGCCTGGAGTTCGGGTCACTGGCAGTACTTC
TRBD1 | TRBJ1-1 | . | TRBV27 | CASSFGRGNMNTEAFF | TGTGCCAGCAGTTTCGGCAGGGGGAACATGAACACTGAAGCTTTCTTT
. | TRBJ2-2 | . | TRBV7-9 | CASSHRTGELFF | TGTGCCAGCAGCCACAGAACCGGGGAGCTGTTTTTT
TRBD2 | TRBJ2-5 | . | TRBV9 | CASSVSGAQETQYF | TGTGCCAGCAGCGTAAGCGGGGCTCAAGAGACCCAGTACTTC
TRBD1 | TRBJ1-2 | . | TRBV18 | CASSLTGVDGYTF | TGTGCCAGCTCACTGACAGGGGTTGATGGCTACACCTTC
. | TRBJ1-4 | . | TRBV13 | CASSQGGVGKLFF | TGTGCCAGCAGCCAAGGGGGGGTTGGAAAACTGTTTTTT
. | TRBJ2-1 | . | TRBV7-9 | CASSSIGTVTTLNEQFF | TGTGCCAGCAGCTCGATAGGTACCGTAACTACCCTCAATGAGCAGTTCTTC
TRBD1 | TRBJ1-2 | . | TRBV6-5 | CASSYRQGRDYGYTF | TGTGCCAGCAGTTACAGACAGGGTCGGGACTATGGCTACACCTTC
. | TRBJ1-1 | . | TRBV14 | CASSKVNTEAFF | TGTGCCAGCAGCAAAGTAAACACTGAAGCTTTCTTT